The clone carrying this T cell receptor (beta chain) appeared many times. This CDR3 comprises 12 residues. Germline V CDR1 and CDR2: SGDLS, YYNGEE. Trimming at V came to 3 bases and at J to 9 bases, leaving 3 bases not matched to a gene. The entry originates in a study of blood T cell repertoires in COVID-19. Per the original data handling: Amplification of reference gene primers provided the estimated nucleated cell counts. The table came from immunoSEQ multiplex PCR; TCRdb's copy has only in-frame clones and leaves some out. The V and J calls and clone size were taken over from that table, and D and trimming were inferred from the DNA. This table holds over 85,000 clones, about 81% found once.

Sequenced material: peripheral blood. The sequence derives from a man aged 70-80 years with acute or convalescent COVID-19. This chain joins TRBV9 and TRBJ2-1; TRBD2 matches 7 bases. DNA of the CDR3: TGTGCCAGCAGCGAGGGAGGGGCTGAGCAGTTCTTC. This sequence encodes CASSEGGAEQFF.